Sequencing of this T cell receptor beta chain was carried out in a study of cytomegalovirus exposure and HLA in healthy donors. The CDR3 covers 13 residues. Germline CDR1 reads PRHDT; CDR2 reads FYEKMQ (reference sequence). The germline V and J ends were trimmed by 6 bases and 6 bases, with 14 bases remaining between them. The table lists this clone with a few counts. PCR amplification relied on 60 Vbeta primers (plus 13 Jbeta primers). Only in-frame clones appear in the TCRdb table, and some are missing; sequencing was by immunoSEQ multiplex PCR. The table includes 110,000 to 150,000 clones, 60% to 80% detected once.

The specimen sequenced was PBMCs. The sequence was collected from a man aged 35 to 55 in good health and CMV-seronegative. This chain links TRBV13 with TRBJ1-1; D might be TRBD1 (6 bases). The CDR3 bases are TGTGCCAGCAGTCGAACAGGGCTCGCTGAAGCTTTCTTT. This encodes CASSRTGLAEAFF.